This T cell receptor beta chain was captured by sequencing in a study of T cells after yellow fever vaccination. About the study: Some fractions had low cell numbers, and these were prepared with SMART-Seq v4 Ultra Low Input. Findings and limits, study-wide: Contamination of FACS-sorted repertoires by abundant clonotypes from the bulk population could occur. Primary-vaccination clones mostly resurfaced post-booster (96% CD4, roughly 90% CD8).

This clonotype was observed at least ten times. What it binds is unknown. CDR1 is SGHTA, CDR2 FQGNSA, per germline. With 3 bases clipped from V and 0 bases from J, the junction kept 1 base outside the gene matches. CDR3 length: 16 amino acids. By 5'RACE template switching, TCR cDNA was produced, with a universal primer site and UMIs added in the process. In TCRdb, the 5' RACE reads were re-called with MiXCR into one record per CDR3 protein. Of about 120,000 distinct CDR3 sequences listed, 5.5% to 8% are singletons. Material: CD4+ T cells sorted from PBMCs, obtained approximately 40 days after the first yellow fever vaccination. The rearrangement joins TRBV7-2 to TRBJ2-1; TRBD2 matches 11 bases. The TCR comes from a man younger than 35 who received the YFV17D yellow fever vaccine. CDR3 bases: TGTGCCAGCAGCTTGACTAGCGGGGTCTCCTACAATGAGCAGTTCTTC. Encoded protein: CASSLTSGVSYNEQFF.